This record concerns one TCR beta chain sequence. Its antigen is currently unknown. It was CD45RO-negative cells, positively selected for CCR7, that made up naive CD8 cells, with terminally differentiated effector memory CD45RA+ cells excluded. Genomic DNA of each subset was evenly split across several immunoSEQ plates. TCRdb keeps only in-frame clones here, not all; method: immunoSEQ multiplex PCR. The data show about 2.2 million clones, around 93% seen once. The germline V gene encodes CDR1 SGHVS and CDR2 FQNEAQ. The CDR3 extends over 17 amino acids. The V gene end was trimmed by 5 bases and the J gene end by 8 bases; junction bases not matched to a gene: 16. This specimen belongs to a study of shared clonotypes between healthy human individuals. Study outcomes and limitations: The sampled material consisted only of blood, and tissue repertoires are likely to differ.

The receptor was derived from a man between 18 and 29 years old in good health. Some clones in this sample may be carry-over from other donors' samples. The rearrangement joins TRBV7-8 to TRBJ1-5; 9 bases align to TRBD1. Sequenced material: naive CD8+ T cells from PBMCs. CDR3 DNA: TGTGCCAGCAGCCCCTGGGGGGACAGGGATCAGGTGGAGCCCCAGCATTTT. Protein product: CASSPWGDRDQVEPQHF.